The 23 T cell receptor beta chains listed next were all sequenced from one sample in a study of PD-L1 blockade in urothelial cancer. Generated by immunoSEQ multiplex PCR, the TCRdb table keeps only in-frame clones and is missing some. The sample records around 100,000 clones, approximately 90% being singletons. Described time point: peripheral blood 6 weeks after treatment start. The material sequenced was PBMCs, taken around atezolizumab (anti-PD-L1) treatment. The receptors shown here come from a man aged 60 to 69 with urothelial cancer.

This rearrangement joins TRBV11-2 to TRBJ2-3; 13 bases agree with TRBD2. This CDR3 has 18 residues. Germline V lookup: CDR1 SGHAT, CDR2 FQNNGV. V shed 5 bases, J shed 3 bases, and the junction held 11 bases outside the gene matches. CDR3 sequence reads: CASSPPTSGREGTDTQYF. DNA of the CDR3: TGTGCCAGCAGCCCCCCCACTAGCGGGAGGGAGGGGACAGATACGCAGTATTTT.

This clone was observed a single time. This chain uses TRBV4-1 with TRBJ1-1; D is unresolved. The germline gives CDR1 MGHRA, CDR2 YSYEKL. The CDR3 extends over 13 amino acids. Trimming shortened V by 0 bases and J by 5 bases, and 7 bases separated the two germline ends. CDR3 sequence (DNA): TGCGCCAGCAGCCAAGAACGGTATACTGAAGCTTTCTTT. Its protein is CASSQERYTEAFF.

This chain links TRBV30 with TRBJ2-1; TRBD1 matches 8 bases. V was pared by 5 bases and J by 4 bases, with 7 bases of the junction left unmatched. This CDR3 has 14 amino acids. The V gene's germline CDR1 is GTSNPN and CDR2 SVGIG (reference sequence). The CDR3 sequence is CAWGDRGLYNEQFF. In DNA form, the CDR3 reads TGTGCCTGGGGTGACAGGGGCCTATACAATGAGCAGTTCTTC.

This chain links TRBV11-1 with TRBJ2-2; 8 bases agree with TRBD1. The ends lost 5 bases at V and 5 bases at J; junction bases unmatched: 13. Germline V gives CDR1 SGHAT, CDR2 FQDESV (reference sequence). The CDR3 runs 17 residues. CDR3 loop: CASSRRGTGLGTGELFF. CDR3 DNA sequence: TGTGCCAGCAGCCGCAGGGGGACAGGCCTGGGAACCGGGGAGCTGTTTTTT.

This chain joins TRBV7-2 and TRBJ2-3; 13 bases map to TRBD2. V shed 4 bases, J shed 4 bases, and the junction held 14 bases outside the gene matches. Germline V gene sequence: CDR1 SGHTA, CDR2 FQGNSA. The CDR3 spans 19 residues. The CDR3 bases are TGTGCCAGCAGCTCCAAACTAGCGGGGGGGCCAAGGTCCGCAGATACGCAGTATTTT. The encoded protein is CASSSKLAGGPRSADTQYF. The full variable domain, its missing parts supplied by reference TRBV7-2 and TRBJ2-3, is GAGVSQSPSNKVTEKGKDVELRCDPISGHTALYWYRQSLGQGLEFLIYFQGNSAPDKSGLPSDRFSAERTGGSVSTLTIQRTQQEDSAVYLCASSSKLAGGPRSADTQYFGPGTRLTVL.

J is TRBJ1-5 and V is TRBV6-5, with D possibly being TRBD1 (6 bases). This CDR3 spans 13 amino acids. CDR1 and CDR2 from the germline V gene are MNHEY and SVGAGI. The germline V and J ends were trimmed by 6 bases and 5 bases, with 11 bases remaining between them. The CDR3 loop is CASRDSGDQPQHF. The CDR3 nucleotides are TGTGCCAGCAGGGACAGTGGGGATCAGCCCCAGCATTTT.

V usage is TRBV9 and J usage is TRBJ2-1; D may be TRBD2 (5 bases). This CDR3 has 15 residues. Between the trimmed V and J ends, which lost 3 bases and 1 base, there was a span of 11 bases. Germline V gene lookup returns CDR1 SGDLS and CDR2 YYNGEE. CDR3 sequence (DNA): TGTGCCAGCAGCGCGGGATCAGGATCCTACAATGAGCAGTTCTTC. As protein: CASSAGSGSYNEQFF. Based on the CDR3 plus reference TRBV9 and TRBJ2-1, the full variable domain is DSGVTQTPKHLITATGQRVTLRCSPRSGDLSVYWYQQSLDQGLQFLIQYYNGEERAKGNILERFSAQQFPDLHSELNLSSLELGDSALYFCASSAGSGSYNEQFFGPGTRLTVL.

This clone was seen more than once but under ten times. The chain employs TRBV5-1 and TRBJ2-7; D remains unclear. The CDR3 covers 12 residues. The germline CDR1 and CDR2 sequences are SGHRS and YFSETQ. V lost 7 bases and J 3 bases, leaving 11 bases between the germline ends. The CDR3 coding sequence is TGCGCCAGCTCCAGTCGAAGCTACGAGCAGTACTTC. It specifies CASSSRSYEQYF.

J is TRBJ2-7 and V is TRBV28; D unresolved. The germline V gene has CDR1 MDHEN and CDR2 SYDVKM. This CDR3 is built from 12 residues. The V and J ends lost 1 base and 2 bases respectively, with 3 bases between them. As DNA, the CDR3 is TGTGCCAGCAGTTTATCGGCCTACGAGCAGTACTTC. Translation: CASSLSAYEQYF.

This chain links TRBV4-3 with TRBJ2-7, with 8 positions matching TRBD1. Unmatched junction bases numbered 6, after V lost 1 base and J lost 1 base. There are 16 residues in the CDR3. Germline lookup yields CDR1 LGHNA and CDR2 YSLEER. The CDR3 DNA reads TGCGCCAGCAGCCAAGCGTGGCAGGGGGCATCCTACGAGCAGTACTTC. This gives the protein CASSQAWQGASYEQYF.

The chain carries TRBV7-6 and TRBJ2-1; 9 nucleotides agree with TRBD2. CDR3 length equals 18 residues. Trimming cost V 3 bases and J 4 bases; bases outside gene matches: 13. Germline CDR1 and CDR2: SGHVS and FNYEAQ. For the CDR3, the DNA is TGTGCCAGCAGCTTTCGGGGATGGGACAGCGGGGGGTACAATGAGCAGTTCTTC. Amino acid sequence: CASSFRGWDSGGYNEQFF.

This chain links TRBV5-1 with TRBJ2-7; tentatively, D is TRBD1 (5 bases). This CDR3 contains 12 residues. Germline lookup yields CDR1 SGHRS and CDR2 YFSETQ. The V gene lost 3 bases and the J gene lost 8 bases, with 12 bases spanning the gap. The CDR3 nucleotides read TGCGCCAGCAGCTATGACCAGGGTAAGCAGTACTTC. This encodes CASSYDQGKQYF.

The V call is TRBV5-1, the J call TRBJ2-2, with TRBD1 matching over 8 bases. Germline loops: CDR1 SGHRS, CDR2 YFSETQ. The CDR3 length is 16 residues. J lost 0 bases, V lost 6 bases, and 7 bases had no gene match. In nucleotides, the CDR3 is TGCGCCAGCAACCATAGGGGACAGGCGAACACCGGGGAGCTGTTTTTT. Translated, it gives CASNHRGQANTGELFF. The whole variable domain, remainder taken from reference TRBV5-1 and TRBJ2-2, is KAGVTQTPRYLIKTRGQQVTLSCSPISGHRSVSWYQQTPGQGLQFLFEYFSETQRNKGNFPGRFSGRQFSNSRSEMNVSTLELGDSALYLCASNHRGQANTGELFFGEGSRLTVL.

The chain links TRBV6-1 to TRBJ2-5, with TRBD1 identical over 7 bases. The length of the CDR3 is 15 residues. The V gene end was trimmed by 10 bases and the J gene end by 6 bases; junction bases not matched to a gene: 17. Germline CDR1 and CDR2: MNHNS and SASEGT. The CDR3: CATKDDEGAGKTQYF. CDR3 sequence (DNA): TGTGCCACAAAGGACGATGAGGGGGCTGGAAAGACCCAGTACTTC.

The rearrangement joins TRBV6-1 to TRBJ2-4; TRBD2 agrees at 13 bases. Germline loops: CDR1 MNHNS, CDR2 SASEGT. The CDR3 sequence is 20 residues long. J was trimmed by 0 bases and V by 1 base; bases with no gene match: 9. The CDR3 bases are TGTGCCAGCAGTGAAGTATGGACTAGCGGGGGACCTCTAGCCAAAAACATTCAGTACTTC. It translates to CASSEVWTSGGPLAKNIQYF.

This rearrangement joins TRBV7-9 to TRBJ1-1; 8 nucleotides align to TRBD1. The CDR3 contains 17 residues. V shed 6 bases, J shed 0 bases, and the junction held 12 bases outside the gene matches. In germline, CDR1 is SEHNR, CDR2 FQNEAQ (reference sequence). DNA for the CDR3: TGTGCCAGCAGTTCGAGCTCGGGACAGGAGTTGAACACTGAAGCTTTCTTT. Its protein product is CASSSSSGQELNTEAFF.

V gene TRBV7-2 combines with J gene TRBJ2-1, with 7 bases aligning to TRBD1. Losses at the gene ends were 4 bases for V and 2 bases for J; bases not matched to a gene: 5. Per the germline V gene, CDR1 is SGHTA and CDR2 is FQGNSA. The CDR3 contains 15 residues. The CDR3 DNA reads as TGTGCCAGCAGCTCGAGCAGGGGGACCTACAATGAGCAGTTCTTC. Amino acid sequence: CASSSSRGTYNEQFF.

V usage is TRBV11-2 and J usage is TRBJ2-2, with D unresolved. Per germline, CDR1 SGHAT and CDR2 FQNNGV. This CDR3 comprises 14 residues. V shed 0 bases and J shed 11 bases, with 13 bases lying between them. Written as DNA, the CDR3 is TGTGCCAGCAGCTTAGAGTCGTATGCGCGAGAGCTGTTTTTT. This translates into CASSLESYARELFF.

The chain's CDR3 is CASSVVKAGPTDTQYF. The DNA of the CDR3 is TGTGCCAGCAGTGTAGTAAAGGCTGGGCCCACAGATACGCAGTATTTT. The genes are TRBV28 and TRBJ2-3, with unresolved D. V dropped 5 bases and J dropped 2 bases, with 17 bases sitting between them. The germline V gene encodes CDR1 MDHEN and CDR2 SYDVKM. The CDR3 has 16 residues.

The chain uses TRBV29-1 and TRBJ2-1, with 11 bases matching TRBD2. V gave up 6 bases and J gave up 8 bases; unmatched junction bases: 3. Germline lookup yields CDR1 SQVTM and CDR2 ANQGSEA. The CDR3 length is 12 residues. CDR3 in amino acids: CSVTSGSYEQFF. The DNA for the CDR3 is TGCAGCGTAACTAGCGGGAGCTATGAGCAGTTCTTC.

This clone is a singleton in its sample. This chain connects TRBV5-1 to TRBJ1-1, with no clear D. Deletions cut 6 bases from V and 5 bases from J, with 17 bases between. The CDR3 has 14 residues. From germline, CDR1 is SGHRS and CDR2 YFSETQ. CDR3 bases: TGCGCCAGCACCCACAAGGGAGGGATGACTGAAGCTTTCTTT. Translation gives CASTHKGGMTEAFF.

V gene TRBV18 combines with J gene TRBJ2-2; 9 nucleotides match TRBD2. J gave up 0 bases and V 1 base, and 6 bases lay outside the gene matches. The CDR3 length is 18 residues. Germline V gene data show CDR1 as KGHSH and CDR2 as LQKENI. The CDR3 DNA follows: TGTGCCAGCTCACCACGACGACTAGCGGAGGCGAACACCGGGGAGCTGTTTTTT. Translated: CASSPRRLAEANTGELFF.

CDR3 bases: TGTGCCAGCAGCCAAGAGGGCGAAAAACTGTTTTTT. Translating gives CASSQEGEKLFF. The chain carries TRBV14 and TRBJ1-4; no reliable D call. This CDR3 has 12 amino acids. V gave up 0 bases and J gave up 8 bases, with 4 bases separating them. Per germline, CDR1 SGHDN and CDR2 FVKESK.